The rows below give T cell receptor beta chains drawn from one sample of a study of T cell responses to AZD1222 COVID-19 vaccine. Sequencing used immunoSEQ multiplex PCR; TCRdb keeps in-frame clones, though not all of them. The sample lists 55,000 to 65,000 clones, around 86% seen once, with roughly 19% in the top ten. Sample: peripheral blood, taken on day 0 of AZD1222 vaccination. The receptors here all came from an adult in good health. Both conserved end residues are part of each CDR3. A D gene is named only where the DNA matches it firmly. Clone sizes are given selectively: once, few, many, or a class where the clone is expanded.

size	V	D	J	CDR3	DNA
.	TRBV18	TRBD1	TRBJ1-4	CASSPQGAVEKLFF	TGTGCCAGCTCACCACAGGGGGCGGTTGAAAAACTGTTTTTT
.	TRBV19	TRBD1	TRBJ1-1	CASSIDLTGINTEAFF	TGTGCCAGTAGTATAGACCTGACAGGGATTAACACTGAAGCTTTCTTT
.	TRBV27	.	TRBJ1-1	CASRDLNTEAFF	TGTGCCAGTCGGGACTTGAACACTGAAGCTTTCTTT
.	TRBV9	.	TRBJ2-1	CASSVGVGRIRYNEQFF	TGTGCCAGCAGCGTAGGAGTGGGGAGGATAAGATACAATGAGCAGTTCTTC
once	TRBV15	.	TRBJ1-3	CATSRVNSAGNTIYF	TGTGCCACCAGCAGAGTCAACTCAGCGGGAAACACCATATATTTT
.	TRBV3-1/TRBV3-2	TRBD1	TRBJ1-5	CASSRGQGGFQPQHF	TGTGCCAGCAGCCGGGGACAGGGGGGGTTTCAGCCCCAGCATTTT
.	TRBV20-1	TRBD1	TRBJ1-4	CSASPTGTGEKLFF	TGCAGTGCTAGTCCGACAGGGACAGGGGAAAAACTGTTTTTT
.	TRBV29-1	.	TRBJ2-1	CSVDQPFSYNEQFF	TGCAGCGTTGACCAACCCTTCTCCTACAATGAGCAGTTCTTC
once	TRBV9	.	TRBJ2-2	CASSVGSRAETGELFF	TGTGCCAGCAGCGTAGGGTCCAGGGCCGAAACCGGGGAGCTGTTTTTT
.	TRBV5-4	.	TRBJ1-2	CASRSDSNYGYTF	TGTGCCAGCAGATCTGACAGTAACTATGGCTACACCTTC
.	TRBV19	TRBD2	TRBJ2-4	CASSIGGLAGGDVGAKNIQYF	TGTGCCAGTAGTATAGGGGGACTAGCGGGGGGCGACGTTGGTGCCAAAAACATTCAGTACTTC
.	TRBV11-2	.	TRBJ2-7	CASSLVPARVSLSYEQYF	TGTGCCAGCAGCTTAGTCCCAGCACGCGTATCCTTATCCTACGAGCAGTACTTC
.	TRBV27	.	TRBJ1-4	CASSLSKTLREKLFF	TGTGCCAGCAGTTTATCGAAGACCCTCCGTGAAAAACTGTTTTTT
.	TRBV27	.	TRBJ1-1	CASSRIVNTEAFF	TGTGCCAGCAGTCGAATAGTGAACACTGAAGCTTTCTTT
.	TRBV29-1	.	TRBJ2-5	CSVGGVETQYF	TGCAGCGTTGGGGGTGTTGAGACCCAGTACTTC
.	TRBV10-3	TRBD1	TRBJ1-4	CAISESPGQGEKLFF	TGTGCCATCAGTGAGTCCCCCGGACAGGGGGAAAAACTGTTTTTT
.	TRBV2	TRBD1	TRBJ1-6	CASTLTGGSSPLHF	TGTGCCAGCACATTGACAGGGGGCTCTTCACCCCTCCACTTT
.	TRBV11-3	TRBD1	TRBJ2-1	CASSLWGTAYNEQFF	TGTGCCAGCAGCTTATGGGGGACAGCTTACAATGAGCAGTTCTTC
.	TRBV2	TRBD2	TRBJ2-1	CASRPTSGGASYNEQFF	TGTGCCAGCAGACCAACTAGCGGGGGGGCCAGCTACAATGAGCAGTTCTTC
.	TRBV30	.	TRBJ1-1	CAWNDGNTEAFF	TGTGCCTGGAATGACGGGAACACTGAAGCTTTCTTT
.	TRBV18	.	TRBJ1-1	CASSPAGVGSSTFF	TGTGCCAGCTCACCAGCCGGTGTTGGGTCTTCGACTTTCTTT
.	TRBV5-8	.	TRBJ1-4	CASSLATGTTTNEKLFF	TGTGCCAGCAGCTTGGCCACCGGGACAACAACTAATGAAAAACTGTTTTTT
.	TRBV6-4	.	TRBJ1-2	CASSAGTQRGYTF	TGTGCCAGCAGTGCCGGGACTCAACGGGGCTACACCTTC
.	TRBV10-3	.	TRBJ1-4	CAISVGTTNEKLFF	TGTGCCATCAGTGTCGGGACAACTAATGAAAAACTGTTTTTT
.	TRBV11-2	TRBD2	TRBJ2-3	CASSLTSGGSTDTQYF	TGTGCCAGCAGCTTAACTAGCGGGGGGAGCACAGATACGCAGTATTTT
.	TRBV29-1	.	TRBJ1-4	CSVRRGRDEKLFF	TGCAGCGTCCGGCGGGGGAGAGATGAAAAACTGTTTTTT